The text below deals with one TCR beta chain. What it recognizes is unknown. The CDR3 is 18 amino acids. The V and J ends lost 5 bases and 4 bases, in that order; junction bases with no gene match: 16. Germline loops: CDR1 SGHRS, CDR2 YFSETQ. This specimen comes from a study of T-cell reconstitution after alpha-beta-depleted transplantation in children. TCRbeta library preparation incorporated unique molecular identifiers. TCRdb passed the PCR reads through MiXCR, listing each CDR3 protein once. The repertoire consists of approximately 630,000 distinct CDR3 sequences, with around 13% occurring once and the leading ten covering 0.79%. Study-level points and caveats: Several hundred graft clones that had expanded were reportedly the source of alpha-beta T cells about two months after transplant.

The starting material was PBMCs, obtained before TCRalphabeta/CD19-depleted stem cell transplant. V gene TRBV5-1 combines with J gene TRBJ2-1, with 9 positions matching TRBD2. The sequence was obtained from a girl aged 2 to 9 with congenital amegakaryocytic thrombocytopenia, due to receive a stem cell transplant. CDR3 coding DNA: TGCGCCAGCAGTTCCGGGACTAGCATCCCAGCGGCGTACAATGAGCAGTTCTTC. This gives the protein CASSSGTSIPAAYNEQFF.